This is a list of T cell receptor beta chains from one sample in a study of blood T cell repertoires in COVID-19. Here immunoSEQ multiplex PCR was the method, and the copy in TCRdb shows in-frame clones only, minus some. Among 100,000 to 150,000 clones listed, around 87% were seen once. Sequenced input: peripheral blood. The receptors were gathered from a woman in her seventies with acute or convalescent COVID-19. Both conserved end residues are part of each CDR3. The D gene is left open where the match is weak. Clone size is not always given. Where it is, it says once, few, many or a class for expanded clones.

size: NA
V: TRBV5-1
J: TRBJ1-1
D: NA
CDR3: CASTQTPGETEAFF
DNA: TGCGCCAGCACCCAAACTCCAGGGGAGACTGAAGCTTTCTTT

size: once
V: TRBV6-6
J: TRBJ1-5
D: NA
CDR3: CASSSQGSPQHF
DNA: TGTGCCAGCAGCTCACAGGGTTCGCCCCAGCATTTT

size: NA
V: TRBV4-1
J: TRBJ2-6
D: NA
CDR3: CASSLLAQGPSGANVLTF
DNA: TGCGCCAGCAGCCTTCTTGCGCAGGGCCCCTCTGGGGCCAACGTCCTGACTTTC

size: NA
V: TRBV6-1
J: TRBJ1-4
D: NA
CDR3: CASSERRGPEEKLFF
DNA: TGTGCCAGCAGTGAAAGGAGGGGACCGGAGGAAAAACTGTTTTTT

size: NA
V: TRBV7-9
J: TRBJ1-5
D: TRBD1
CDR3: CASSLEGSGTGAHQPQHF
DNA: TGTGCCAGCAGCTTGGAGGGGTCCGGGACAGGGGCCCATCAGCCCCAGCATTTT

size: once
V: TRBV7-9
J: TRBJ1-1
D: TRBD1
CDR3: CASSLVRTGNMNTEAFF
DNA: TGTGCCAGCAGCTTAGTTAGGACAGGGAACATGAACACTGAAGCTTTCTTT

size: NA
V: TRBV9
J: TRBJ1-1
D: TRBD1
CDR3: CASSVMPGTGLEAFF
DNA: TGTGCCAGCAGCGTAATGCCAGGGACAGGTCTTGAAGCTTTCTTT

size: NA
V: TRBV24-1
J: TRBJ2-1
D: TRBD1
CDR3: CATSRGQGASYNEQFF
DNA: TGTGCCACCAGTCGTGGACAGGGGGCCTCCTACAATGAGCAGTTCTTC

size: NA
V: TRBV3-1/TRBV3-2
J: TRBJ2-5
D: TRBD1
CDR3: CASSQITGGETQYF
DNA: TGTGCCAGCAGCCAAATCACAGGGGGAGAGACCCAGTACTTC

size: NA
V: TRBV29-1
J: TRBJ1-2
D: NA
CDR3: CSVGALTYGYTF
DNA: TGCAGCGTTGGGGCTCTGACCTATGGCTACACCTTC

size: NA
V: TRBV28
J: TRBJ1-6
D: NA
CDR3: CASSLGADVYNSPLHF
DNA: TGTGCCAGCAGTTTAGGGGCGGACGTATATAATTCACCCCTCCACTTT

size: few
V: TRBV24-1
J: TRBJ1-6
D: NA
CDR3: CATSDPPRAGIPNSPLHF
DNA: TGTGCCACCAGTGATCCGCCCCGGGCCGGGATCCCTAATTCACCCCTCCACTTT

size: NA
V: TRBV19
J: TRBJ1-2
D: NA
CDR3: CASSQSGGLDGYTF
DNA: TGTGCCAGTAGTCAATCCGGGGGTCTGGATGGCTACACCTTC

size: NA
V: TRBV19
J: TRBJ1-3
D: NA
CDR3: CASSIDSGTGTLLDTIYF
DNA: TGTGCCAGTAGTATAGACTCCGGGACGGGGACTCTATTGGACACCATATATTTT

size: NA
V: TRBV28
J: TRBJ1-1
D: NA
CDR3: CASSPTVRNTEAFF
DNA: TGTGCCAGCAGCCCGACAGTTAGGAACACTGAAGCTTTCTTT

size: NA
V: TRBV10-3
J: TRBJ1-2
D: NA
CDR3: CAISESPDIWFGYTF
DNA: TGTGCCATCAGTGAGTCCCCGGACATCTGGTTTGGCTACACCTTC

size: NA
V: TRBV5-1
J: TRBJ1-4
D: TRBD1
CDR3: CASSLVDRDEKLFF
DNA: TGCGCCAGCAGCCTAGTGGACAGGGATGAAAAACTGTTTTTT

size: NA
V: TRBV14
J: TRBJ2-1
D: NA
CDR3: CASSQRLVIDEQFF
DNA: TGTGCCAGCAGCCAGAGACTAGTTATCGATGAGCAGTTCTTC

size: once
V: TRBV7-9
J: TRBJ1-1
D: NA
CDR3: CASSSPGGLWKEAFF
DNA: TGTGCCAGCAGCTCCCCCGGAGGATTGTGGAAGGAAGCTTTCTTT

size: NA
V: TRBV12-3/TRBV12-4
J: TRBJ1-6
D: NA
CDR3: CASSLGGNSPLHF
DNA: TGTGCCAGCAGTTTAGGGGGCAATTCACCCCTCCACTTT

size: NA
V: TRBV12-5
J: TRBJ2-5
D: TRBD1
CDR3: CASGRGQGGLLTQYF
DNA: TGTGCTAGTGGACGTGGACAGGGCGGACTCTTGACCCAGTACTTC

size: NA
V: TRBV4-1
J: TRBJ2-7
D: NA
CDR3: CASSQDPSGYYEQYF
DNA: TGCGCCAGCAGCCAGGACCCCTCAGGGTACTACGAGCAGTACTTC

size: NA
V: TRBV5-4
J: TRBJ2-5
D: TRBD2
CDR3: CASSLAFAGGRKTQYF
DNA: TGTGCCAGCAGCTTGGCCTTTGCGGGGGGGAGAAAGACCCAGTACTTC

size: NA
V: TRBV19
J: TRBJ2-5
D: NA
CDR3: CARGRQVLATQYF
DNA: TGTGCCAGAGGGAGGCAGGTTTTAGCCACCCAGTACTTC

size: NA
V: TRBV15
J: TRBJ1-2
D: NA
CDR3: CATRRGTQYYGYTF
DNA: TGTGCCACCCGGAGAGGGACACAATACTATGGCTACACCTTC

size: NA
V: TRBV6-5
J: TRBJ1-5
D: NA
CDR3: CASSRGMPGPQHF
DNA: TGTGCCAGCAGTCGAGGGATGCCGGGGCCCCAGCATTTT

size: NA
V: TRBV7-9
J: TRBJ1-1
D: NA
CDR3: CASSRGGDTEAFF
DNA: TGTGCCAGCAGCCGAGGGGGGGACACTGAAGCTTTCTTT

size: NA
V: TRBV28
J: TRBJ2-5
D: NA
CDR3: CASSQGWGDSQETQYF
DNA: TGTGCCAGCAGTCAGGGTTGGGGGGATAGCCAAGAGACCCAGTACTTC

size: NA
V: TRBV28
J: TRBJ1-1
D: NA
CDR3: CASSPHRFLSGTEAFF
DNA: TGTGCCAGCAGCCCCCACAGGTTCCTCTCGGGCACTGAAGCTTTCTTT

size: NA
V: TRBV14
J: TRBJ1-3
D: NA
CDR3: CASSLQAGNTIYF
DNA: TGTGCCAGCAGTCTACAGGCCGGAAACACCATATATTTT

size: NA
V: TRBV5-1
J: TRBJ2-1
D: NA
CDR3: CASSLSLGLDEQFF
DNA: TGCGCCAGCAGCTTATCGTTGGGCCTCGATGAGCAGTTCTTC

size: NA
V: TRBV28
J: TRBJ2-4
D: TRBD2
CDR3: CASSLSGGGKNIQYF
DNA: TGTGCCAGCAGCCTGAGCGGGGGGGGCAAAAACATTCAGTACTTC

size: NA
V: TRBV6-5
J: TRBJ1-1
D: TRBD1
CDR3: CASRTGTEPKAFF
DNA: TGTGCCAGCAGGACCGGGACAGAACCCAAAGCTTTCTTT

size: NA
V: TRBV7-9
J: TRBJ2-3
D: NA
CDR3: CASSPNTFGTDTQYF
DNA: TGTGCCAGCAGCCCTAATACCTTCGGCACAGATACGCAGTATTTT

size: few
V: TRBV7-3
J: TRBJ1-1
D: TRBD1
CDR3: CASSSGGHTEAFF
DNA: TGTGCCAGCAGCTCAGGGGGGCACACTGAAGCTTTCTTT

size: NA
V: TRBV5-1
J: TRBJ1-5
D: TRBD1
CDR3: CASSGGQNQPQHF
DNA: TGCGCCAGCAGCGGGGGACAGAATCAGCCCCAGCATTTT

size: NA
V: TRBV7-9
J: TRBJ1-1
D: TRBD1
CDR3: CASSFGARTGEAFF
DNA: TGTGCCAGCAGCTTTGGGGCCCGGACAGGTGAAGCTTTCTTT

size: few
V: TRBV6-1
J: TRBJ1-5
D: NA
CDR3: CASSEQGSQPQHF
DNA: TGTGCCAGCAGTGAGCAGGGGAGTCAGCCCCAGCATTTT

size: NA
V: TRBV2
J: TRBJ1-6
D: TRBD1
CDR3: CASSEAPGQGRAPLHF
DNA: TGTGCCAGCAGTGAAGCGCCGGGACAGGGTAGGGCACCCCTCCACTTT

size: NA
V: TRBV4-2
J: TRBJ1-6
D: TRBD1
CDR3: CASSQVTGVSSPLHF
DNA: TGTGCCAGCAGCCAAGTGACAGGGGTGAGTTCACCCCTCCACTTT

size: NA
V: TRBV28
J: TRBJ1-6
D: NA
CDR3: CASSFAQGALGTLHF
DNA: TGTGCCAGCAGTTTTGCACAGGGAGCCCTCGGGACCCTCCACTTT

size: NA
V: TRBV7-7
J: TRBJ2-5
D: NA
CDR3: CASSSGQFRETQYF
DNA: TGTGCTAGCAGCTCCGGACAGTTTCGAGAGACCCAGTACTTC